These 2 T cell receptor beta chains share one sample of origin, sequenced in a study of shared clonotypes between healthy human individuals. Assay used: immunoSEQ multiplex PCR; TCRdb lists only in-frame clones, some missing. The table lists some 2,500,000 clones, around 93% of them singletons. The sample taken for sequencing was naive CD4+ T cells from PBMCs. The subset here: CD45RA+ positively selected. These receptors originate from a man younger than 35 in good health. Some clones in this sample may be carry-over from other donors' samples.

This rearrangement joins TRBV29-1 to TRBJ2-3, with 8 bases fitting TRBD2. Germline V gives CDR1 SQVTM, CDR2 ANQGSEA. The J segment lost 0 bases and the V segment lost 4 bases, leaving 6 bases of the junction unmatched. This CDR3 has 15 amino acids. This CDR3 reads CSVVGTRDSTDTQYF. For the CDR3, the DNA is TGCAGCGTTGTTGGGACTAGAGATAGCACAGATACGCAGTATTTT.

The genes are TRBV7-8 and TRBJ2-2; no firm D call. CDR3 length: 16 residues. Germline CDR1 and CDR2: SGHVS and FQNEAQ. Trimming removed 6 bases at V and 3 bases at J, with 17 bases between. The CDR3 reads CASSLRSRVDTGELFF. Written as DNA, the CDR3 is TGTGCCAGCAGTTTAAGGTCTCGGGTCGACACCGGGGAGCTGTTTTTT.